This T cell receptor (beta chain) was obtained from a study of blood T cell repertoires in COVID-19. Study background: Researchers got acute and convalescent COVID-19 samples from the United States, Italy and Spain. PBMCs, B-cell-depleted T cells, or T cells were the source of the cDNA or gDNA that made up the material.

The authors' processing: Estimates of nucleated cell counts were drawn from the amplification of reference gene primers. Some clones are missing from TCRdb's copy, which holds only in-frame ones; the method was immunoSEQ multiplex PCR. That table gives V, J and clone size, and the DNA gave D and trimming. Here the sample spans about 120,000 clones, 86% being singletons. J lost 9 bases, V lost 6 bases, and 10 bases had no gene match. The CDR3 contains 15 residues. Germline CDR1 reads SNHLY; CDR2 reads FYNNEI. The receptor was derived from a man aged 35 to 55 with acute or convalescent COVID-19. The chain carries TRBV2 and TRBJ2-1, with 11 bases matching TRBD2. Material: peripheral blood. The CDR3, as DNA: TGTGCCAGCAGATTTCTAGCGGGGGGCCCCAGTGAGCAGTTCTTC. Amino acid sequence: CASRFLAGGPSEQFF.